A single TCR beta chain is shown here with its context. Its antigen has not been determined. It has no much larger one-base neighbor in the sample; base qualities were not kept. V is reduced by 0 bases and J by 6 bases, leaving a spacing of 9 bases between them. From cysteine to phenylalanine, the CDR3 is 13 amino acids long. Of all the DNA, just the CDR3 is kept, 39 bases in frame from base 1. CDR1 MGHRA and CDR2 YSYEKL were looked up in the germline V gene. The source of the sample is a study of OX40 agonist ivuxolimab in advanced cancers. For context, the study as a whole: Ivuxolimab was a fully human IgG2 agonistic monoclonal antibody targeting the costimulatory receptor OX40 (CD134). Intravenous ivuxolimab was administered to patients every 2 weeks at six dose levels: 0.01, 0.1, 0.3, 1.5, 3 and 10 mg/kg. Of the roughly 52 dose-escalation patients, hepatocellular carcinoma was present in about 19, melanoma in roughly 15, renal cell carcinoma in 9 and head and neck cancer in 9. A male proportion of around 83% and a mean age of approximately 55 years, ranging from about 20 to 80, were recorded for the dose-escalation cohort. Prior anti-PD-1, anti-PD-L1 or anti-CTLA-4 therapy was permitted, and approximately 40% of dose-escalation patients had received checkpoint inhibitors. Partial responses occurred in three dose-escalation patients: two with cutaneous melanoma and one with hepatocellular carcinoma. The point of sequencing TCRbeta in the periphery was to test whether ivuxolimab changed TCR sequence diversity and drove clonal T-cell expansion. The paper covers the monotherapy dose-escalation part of the phase I ivuxolimab trial, which included N of about 50 patients. Points the paper makes about the study in general: Low levels of normalized T-cell clonal expansion were also shown by some nonresponding patients. On average, CD8+ T cells showed more expanded clones than CD4+ T cells after ivuxolimab. At doses from 0.1 to 3.0 mg/kg, clonal expansion was seen in both CD4+ and CD8+ blood T cells between baseline and week 6. Which antigens the clonally expanded peripheral T cells were specific for was not determined. In the 0.1-3.0 mg/kg groups, partial responders were among the patients with the lowest normalized peripheral clonal expansion, particularly in CD8+ T cells.

Genomic DNA was extracted from sorted cells for sequencing of the TCRbeta CDR3 region. The immunoSEQ Assay was used for sequencing of TCRbeta CDR3 regions. TCRdb carries this immuneACCESS record with in-frame sequences only. Its versions omit some clonotypes, under half of them owing to an unresolved V gene in the studies checked, with the rest unexplained. This sample comprises some 100,000 clones, under 95% of them detected only once. 3% to 4% of the sample is taken by the ten largest. Patients with a history of autoimmune disease or receiving systemic immunosuppression were excluded from the trial. Peripheral blood for TCR sequencing was collected from all dose cohorts at baseline, on cycle 4 day 1, and on cycle 7 day 1. The samples were drawn from a first-in-human, open-label, multicenter phase I dose-escalation trial of ivuxolimab. Adults with locally advanced or metastatic melanoma, renal cell, hepatocellular, or head and neck squamous cell carcinoma were enrolled in the trial. CD4+ and CD8+ T cells were sorted separately from peripheral blood before TCR sequencing.

The clonotype was recovered from an adult with an advanced solid tumor such as melanoma, head and neck, liver or kidney cancer. The sequencing used CD4+ or CD8+ T cells sorted from blood, collected in a trial of the OX40 agonist ivuxolimab. The chain couples TRBV4-1 to TRBJ2-7; no D gene is confidently identified. The DNA is TGCGCCAGCAGCCAAGATTTCGTCTCCGAGCAGTACTTC. Its protein is CASSQDFVSEQYF.